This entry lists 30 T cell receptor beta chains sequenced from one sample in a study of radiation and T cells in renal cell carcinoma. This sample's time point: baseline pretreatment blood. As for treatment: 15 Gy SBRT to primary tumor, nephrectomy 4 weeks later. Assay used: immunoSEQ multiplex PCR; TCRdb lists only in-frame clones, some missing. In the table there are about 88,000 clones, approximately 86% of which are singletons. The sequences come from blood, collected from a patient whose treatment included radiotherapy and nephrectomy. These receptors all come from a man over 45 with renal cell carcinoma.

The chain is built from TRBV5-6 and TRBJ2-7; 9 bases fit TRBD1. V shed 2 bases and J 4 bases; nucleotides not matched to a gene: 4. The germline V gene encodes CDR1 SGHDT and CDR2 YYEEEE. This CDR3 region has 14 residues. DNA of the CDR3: TGTGCCAGCAGCTTCTACAGGGGGCTTTACGAGCAGTACTTC. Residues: CASSFYRGLYEQYF.

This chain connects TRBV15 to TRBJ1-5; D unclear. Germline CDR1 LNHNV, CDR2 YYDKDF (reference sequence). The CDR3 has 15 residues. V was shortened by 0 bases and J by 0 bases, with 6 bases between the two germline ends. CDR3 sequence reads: CATSRDGDSNQPQHF. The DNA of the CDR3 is TGTGCCACCAGCAGAGACGGGGATAGCAATCAGCCCCAGCATTTT.

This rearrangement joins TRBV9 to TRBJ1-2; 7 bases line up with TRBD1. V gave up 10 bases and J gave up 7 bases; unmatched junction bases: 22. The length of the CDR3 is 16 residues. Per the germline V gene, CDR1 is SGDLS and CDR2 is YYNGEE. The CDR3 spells CAQQEMSGDRATGYTF. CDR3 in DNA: TGTGCCCAGCAGGAGATGTCCGGTGACAGGGCGACTGGCTACACCTTC. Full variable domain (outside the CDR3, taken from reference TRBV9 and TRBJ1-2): DSGVTQTPKHLITATGQRVTLRCSPRSGDLSVYWYQQSLDQGLQFLIQYYNGEERAKGNILERFSAQQFPDLHSELNLSSLELGDSALYFCAQQEMSGDRATGYTFGSGTRLTVV.

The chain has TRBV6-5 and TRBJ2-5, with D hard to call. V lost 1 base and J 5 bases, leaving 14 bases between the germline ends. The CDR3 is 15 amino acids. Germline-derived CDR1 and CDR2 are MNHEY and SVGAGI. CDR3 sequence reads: CASSYYGRIQETQYF. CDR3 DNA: TGTGCCAGCAGTTACTATGGCCGAATCCAGGAGACCCAGTACTTC.

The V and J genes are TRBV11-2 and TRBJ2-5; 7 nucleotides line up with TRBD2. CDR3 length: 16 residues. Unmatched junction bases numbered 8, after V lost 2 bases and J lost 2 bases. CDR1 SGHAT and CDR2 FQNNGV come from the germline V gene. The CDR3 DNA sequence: TGTGCCAGCAGCTTACCCCGGGAGGCCCTTCAAGAGACCCAGTACTTC. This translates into CASSLPREALQETQYF.

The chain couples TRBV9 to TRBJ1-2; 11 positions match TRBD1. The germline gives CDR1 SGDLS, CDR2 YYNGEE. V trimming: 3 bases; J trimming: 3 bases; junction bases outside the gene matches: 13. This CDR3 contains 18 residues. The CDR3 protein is CASSGVDRGRERDYGYTF. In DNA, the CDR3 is TGTGCCAGCAGCGGTGTGGACAGGGGGCGGGAACGGGACTATGGCTACACCTTC.

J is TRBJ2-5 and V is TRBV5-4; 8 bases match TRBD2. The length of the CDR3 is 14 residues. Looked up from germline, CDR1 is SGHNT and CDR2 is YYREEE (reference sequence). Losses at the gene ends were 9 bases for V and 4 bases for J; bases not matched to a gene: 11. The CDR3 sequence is CATREGVQGETQYF. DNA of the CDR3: TGTGCCACCCGGGAGGGAGTACAGGGAGAGACCCAGTACTTC.

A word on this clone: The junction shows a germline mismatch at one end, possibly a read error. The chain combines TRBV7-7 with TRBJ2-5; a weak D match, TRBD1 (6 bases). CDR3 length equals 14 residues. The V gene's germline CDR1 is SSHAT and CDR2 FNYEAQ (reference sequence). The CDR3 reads CASTSSGGAETQYF. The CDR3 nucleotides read TGTGCTAGCACCTCTTCTGGGGGCGCGGAGACCCAGTACTTC.

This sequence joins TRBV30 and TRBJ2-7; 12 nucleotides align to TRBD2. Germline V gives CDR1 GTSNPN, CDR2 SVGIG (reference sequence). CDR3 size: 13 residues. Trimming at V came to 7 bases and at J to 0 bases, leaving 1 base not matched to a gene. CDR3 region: CALTSGSSYEQYF. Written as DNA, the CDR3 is TGTGCCTTGACTAGCGGGAGCTCCTACGAGCAGTACTTC. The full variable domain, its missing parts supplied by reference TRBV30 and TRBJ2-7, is SQTIHQWPATLVQPVGSPLSLECTVEGTSNPNLYWYRQAAGRGLQLLFYSVGIGQISSEVPQNLSASRPQDRQFILSSKKLLLSDSGFYLCALTSGSSYEQYFGPGTRLTVT.

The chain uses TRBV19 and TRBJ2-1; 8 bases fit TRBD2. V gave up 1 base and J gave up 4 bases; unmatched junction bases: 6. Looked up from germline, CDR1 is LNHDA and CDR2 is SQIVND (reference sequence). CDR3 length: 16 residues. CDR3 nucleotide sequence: TGTGCCAGTAGTATAGTGGGTAGCGGGAAATACAATGAGCAGTTCTTC. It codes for CASSIVGSGKYNEQFF.

The CDR3 loop is CASRIGIYSNQPQHF. Here the CDR3 DNA reads TGTGCCAGTAGGATCGGGATCTATAGCAATCAGCCCCAGCATTTT. The V and J genes are TRBV19 and TRBJ1-5; no firm D call. This CDR3 contains 15 residues. V was cut by 6 bases and J by 0 bases, with 12 bases left in between. Germline CDR1 reads LNHDA; CDR2 reads SQIVND (reference sequence).

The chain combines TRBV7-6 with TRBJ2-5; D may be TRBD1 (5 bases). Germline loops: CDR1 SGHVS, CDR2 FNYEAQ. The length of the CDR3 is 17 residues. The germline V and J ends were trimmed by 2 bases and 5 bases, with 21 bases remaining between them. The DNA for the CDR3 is TGTGCCAGCAGCTTAACCGGGTCTCCAAGGGGTCGGGAGACCCAGTACTTC. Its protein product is CASSLTGSPRGRETQYF.

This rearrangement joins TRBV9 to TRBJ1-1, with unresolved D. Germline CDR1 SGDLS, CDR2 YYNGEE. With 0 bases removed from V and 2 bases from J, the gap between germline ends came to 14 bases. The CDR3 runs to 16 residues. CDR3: CASSVDLLVPNTEAFF. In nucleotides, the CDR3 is TGTGCCAGCAGCGTAGATTTACTGGTGCCTAACACTGAAGCTTTCTTT.

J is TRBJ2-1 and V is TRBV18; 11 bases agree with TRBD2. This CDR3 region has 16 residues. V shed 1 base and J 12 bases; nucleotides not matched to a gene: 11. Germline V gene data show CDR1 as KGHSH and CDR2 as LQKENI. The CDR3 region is CASSPLELAGEGRQFF. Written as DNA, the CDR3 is TGTGCCAGCTCACCACTAGAACTAGCGGGAGAAGGTAGGCAGTTCTTC.

As DNA, the CDR3 is TGTGCCAGCAAAGCCGAATACAATGAGCAGTTCTTC. The encoded protein is CASKAEYNEQFF. V and J are TRBV2 and TRBJ2-1; no firm D call. The CDR3 loop spans 12 amino acids. V was pared by 7 bases and J by 4 bases, with 8 bases between. Germline V gene data show CDR1 as SNHLY and CDR2 as FYNNEI.

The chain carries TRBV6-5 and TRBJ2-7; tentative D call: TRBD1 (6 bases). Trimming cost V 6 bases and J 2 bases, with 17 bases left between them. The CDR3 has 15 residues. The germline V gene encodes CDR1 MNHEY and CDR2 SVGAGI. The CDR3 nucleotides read TGTGCCAGCAGCAAATTCGGGACAAACACCTACGAGCAGTACTTC. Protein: CASSKFGTNTYEQYF.

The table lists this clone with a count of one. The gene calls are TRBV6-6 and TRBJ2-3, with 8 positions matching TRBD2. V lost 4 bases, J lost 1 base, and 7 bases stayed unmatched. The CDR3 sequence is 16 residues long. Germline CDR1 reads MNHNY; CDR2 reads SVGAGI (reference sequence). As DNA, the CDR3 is TGTGCCAGCAGTTCCAGACTAGCGATACGCACAGATACGCAGTATTTT. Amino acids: CASSSRLAIRTDTQYF.

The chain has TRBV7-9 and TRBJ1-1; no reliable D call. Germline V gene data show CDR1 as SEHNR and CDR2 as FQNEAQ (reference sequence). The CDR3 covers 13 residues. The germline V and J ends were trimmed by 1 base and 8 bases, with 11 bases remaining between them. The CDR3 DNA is TGTGCCAGCAGCTTAGTGGGTCCGGCCGAAGCTTTCTTT. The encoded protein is CASSLVGPAEAFF.

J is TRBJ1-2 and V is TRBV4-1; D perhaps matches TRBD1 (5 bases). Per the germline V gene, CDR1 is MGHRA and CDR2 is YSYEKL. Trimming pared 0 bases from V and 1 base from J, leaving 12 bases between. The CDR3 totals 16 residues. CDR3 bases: TGCGCCAGCAGCCAAGAAGCACAGGTCCGTAACTATGGCTACACCTTC. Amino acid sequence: CASSQEAQVRNYGYTF.

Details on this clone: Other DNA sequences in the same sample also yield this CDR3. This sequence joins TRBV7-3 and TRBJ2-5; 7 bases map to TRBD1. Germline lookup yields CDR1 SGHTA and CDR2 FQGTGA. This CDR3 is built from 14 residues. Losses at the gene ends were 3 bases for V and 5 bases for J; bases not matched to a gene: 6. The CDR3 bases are TGTGCCAGCAGCTTGTCAGGGGGTAGGGAGACCCAGTACTTC. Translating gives CASSLSGGRETQYF.

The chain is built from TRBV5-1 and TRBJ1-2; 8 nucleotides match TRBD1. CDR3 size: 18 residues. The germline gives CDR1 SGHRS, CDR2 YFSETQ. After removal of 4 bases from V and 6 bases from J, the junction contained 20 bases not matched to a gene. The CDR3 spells CASSRAPLNIQGGHGYTF. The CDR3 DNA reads TGCGCCAGCAGCCGAGCACCCTTGAACATACAGGGGGGCCATGGCTACACCTTC.

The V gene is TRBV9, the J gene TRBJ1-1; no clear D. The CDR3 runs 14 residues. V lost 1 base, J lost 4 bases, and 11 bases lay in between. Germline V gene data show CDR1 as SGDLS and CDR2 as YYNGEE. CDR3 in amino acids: CASSVRATSTEAFF. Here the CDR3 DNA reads TGTGCCAGCAGCGTACGGGCAACCTCCACTGAAGCTTTCTTT.

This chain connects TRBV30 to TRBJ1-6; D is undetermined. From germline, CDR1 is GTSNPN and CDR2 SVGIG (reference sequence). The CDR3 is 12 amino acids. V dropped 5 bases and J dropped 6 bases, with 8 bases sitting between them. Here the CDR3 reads CAWAGLNSPLHF. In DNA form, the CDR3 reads TGTGCCTGGGCCGGACTTAATTCACCCCTCCACTTT.

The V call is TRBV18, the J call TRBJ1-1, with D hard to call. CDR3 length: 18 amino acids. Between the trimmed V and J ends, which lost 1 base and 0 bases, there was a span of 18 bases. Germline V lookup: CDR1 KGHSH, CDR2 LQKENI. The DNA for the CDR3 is TGTGCCAGCTCACCACAGGCCCTGGCCGCGACGGTGAACACTGAAGCTTTCTTT. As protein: CASSPQALAATVNTEAFF.

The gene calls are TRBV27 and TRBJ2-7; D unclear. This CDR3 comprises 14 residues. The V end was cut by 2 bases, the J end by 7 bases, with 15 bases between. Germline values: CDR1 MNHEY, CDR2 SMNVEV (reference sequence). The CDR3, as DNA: TGTGCCAGCAGTTTAATGGCACCGTATAGGGAGCAGTACTTC. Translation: CASSLMAPYREQYF.

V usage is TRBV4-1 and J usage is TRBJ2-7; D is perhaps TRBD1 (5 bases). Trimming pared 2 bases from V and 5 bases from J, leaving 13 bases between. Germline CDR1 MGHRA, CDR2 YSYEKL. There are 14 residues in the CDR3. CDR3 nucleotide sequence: TGCGCCAGCAGCCAACTTAGGGGCCCAAACGAGCAGTACTTC. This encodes CASSQLRGPNEQYF.

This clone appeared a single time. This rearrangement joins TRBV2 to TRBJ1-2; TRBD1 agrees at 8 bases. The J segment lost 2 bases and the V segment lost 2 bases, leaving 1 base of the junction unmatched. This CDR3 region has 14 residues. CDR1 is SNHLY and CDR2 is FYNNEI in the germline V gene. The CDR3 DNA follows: TGTGCCAGCAGTGAAAGGACAGGGAACTATGGCTACACCTTC. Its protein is CASSERTGNYGYTF.

This CDR3 reads CAISESRGPTYEQYF. The CDR3 DNA reads as TGTGCCATCAGTGAGAGTCGGGGGCCAACCTACGAGCAGTACTTC. The chain has TRBV10-3 and TRBJ2-7, with D perhaps matching TRBD1 or TRBD2 (6 bases each). CDR3 length: 15 residues. The germline CDR1 and CDR2 sequences are ENHRY and SYGVKD. The ends were cut back, 2 bases at V and 2 bases at J, with 13 bases in the middle.

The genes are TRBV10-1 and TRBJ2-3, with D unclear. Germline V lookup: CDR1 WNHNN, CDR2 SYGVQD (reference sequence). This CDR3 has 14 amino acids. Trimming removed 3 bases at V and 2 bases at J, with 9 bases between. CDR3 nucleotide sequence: TGCGCCAGCAGTGACGGGCAGATCACAGATACGCAGTATTTT. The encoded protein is CASSDGQITDTQYF.

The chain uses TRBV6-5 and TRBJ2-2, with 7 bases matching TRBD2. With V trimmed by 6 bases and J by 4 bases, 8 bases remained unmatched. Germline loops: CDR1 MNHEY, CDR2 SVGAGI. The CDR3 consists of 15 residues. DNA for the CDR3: TGTGCCAGCAGCAGAGCGGGACTACCCACCGGGGAGCTGTTTTTT. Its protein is CASSRAGLPTGELFF.